This T cell receptor (beta chain) derives from a study of blood T cells in healthy people across ages. Together with a sample-barcoded 5' primer, a J-beta primer mix was included in a second PCR lasting about 7 to 11 cycles. One entry per CDR3 protein results from TCRdb running MiXCR on the 5' RACE reads. Of more than 500,000 distinct CDR3 sequences listed, about 25% are singletons. Germline CDR1 reads SGHTA; CDR2 reads FQGNSA. The ends were cut back, 5 bases at V and 8 bases at J, with 16 bases in the middle. This CDR3 is 14 amino acids long. The sequenced sample consisted of blood. V gene TRBV7-2 combines with J gene TRBJ2-1; unclear D gene. This TCR was sampled from a woman between 65 and 79 years old in good health. The DNA of the CDR3 is TGTGCCAGCAGCCAGGTGGTCCTAGGCGATGAGCAGTTCTTC. Protein sequence: CASSQVVLGDEQFF. Complete variable domain (other parts from reference TRBV7-2 and TRBJ2-1): GAGVSQSPSNKVTEKGKDVELRCDPISGHTALYWYRQSLGQGLEFLIYFQGNSAPDKSGLPSDRFSAERTGGSVSTLTIQRTQQEDSAVYLCASSQVVLGDEQFFGPGTRLTVL.